The 22 T cell receptor beta chains below come from one sample, sequenced in a study of cytomegalovirus exposure and HLA in healthy donors. A multiplex PCR was run with 60 Vbeta primers and 13 Jbeta primers. Sequenced by immunoSEQ multiplex PCR; TCRdb stores in-frame clones only, minus some. The repertoire has about 200,000 clones, 60% to 80% of them found once; the top ten carry just under 3%. The source material was PBMCs. These receptors came from a woman in her thirties in good health and CMV-seronegative.

Concerning this clone: This same CDR3 is encoded by further DNA sequences in the sample. The chain couples TRBV19 to TRBJ2-1, with TRBD1 matching over 10 bases. CDR1 and CDR2 (germline): LNHDA, SQIVND (reference sequence). V was clipped by 7 bases and J by 7 bases; unmatched bases: 4. The CDR3 is 13 amino acids. The CDR3 sequence is CASTDRGRNEQFF. The DNA of the CDR3 is TGTGCCAGTACCGACAGGGGGCGAAATGAGCAGTTCTTC.

The V call is TRBV5-8, the J call TRBJ2-3; 12 bases match TRBD2. The CDR3 is made up of 15 amino acids. J was trimmed by 8 bases and V by 3 bases; bases with no gene match: 7. CDR1 and CDR2 from the germline V gene are SGHTS and YDEGEE. The CDR3 is CASSSEGLAGTTQYF. CDR3 coding DNA: TGTGCCAGCAGCTCCGAAGGACTAGCGGGGACTACGCAGTATTTT. The entire variable domain, with the rest obtained from reference TRBV5-8 and TRBJ2-3, is as follows: EAGVTQSPTHLIKTRGQQATLRCSPISGHTSVYWYQQALGLGLQFLLWYDEGEERNRGNFPPRFSGRQFPNYSSELNVNALELEDSALYLCASSSEGLAGTTQYFGPGTRLTVL.

This clone was counted a few times. A junction boundary mismatches the germline segment, possibly from a read error. The chain is built from TRBV5-4 and TRBJ1-1, with a possible D match to TRBD1 (5 bases). CDR3 length equals 13 residues. From germline, CDR1 is SGHNT and CDR2 YYREEE (reference sequence). CDR3 nucleotide sequence: TGTGCCAGCAGCTTGGACAGGAACCCTGAAGCTTTCTTT. Encoded protein: CASSLDRNPEAFF.

The genes are TRBV19 and TRBJ1-1; D gene ambiguous. V lost 6 bases, J lost 7 bases, and 15 bases lay in between. CDR1 and CDR2 from the germline V gene are LNHDA and SQIVND (reference sequence). The CDR3 has 13 residues. The CDR3 region is CASRPQGGFEAFF. In DNA form, the CDR3 reads TGTGCCAGTAGACCACAAGGAGGTTTTGAAGCTTTCTTT.

The chain carries TRBV6-1 and TRBJ1-6, with D perhaps TRBD1 (6 bases). Germline CDR1 reads MNHNS; CDR2 reads SASEGT. V was trimmed by 10 bases and J by 8 bases, leaving 18 bases between them. The length of the CDR3 is 14 residues. CDR3 nucleotides: TGTGCCAATGGGGGGGGCTACAGGGATTCACCCCTCCACTTT. As protein: CANGGGYRDSPLHF.

The CDR3 reads CASSLVRAFGSYEQYF. CDR3 DNA sequence: TGTGCCAGCAGCTTAGTTCGAGCTTTCGGCTCCTACGAGCAGTACTTC. The chain links TRBV11-2 to TRBJ2-7, with D uncertain. Between the trimmed V and J ends, which lost 1 base and 0 bases, there was a span of 13 bases. This CDR3 has 16 residues. From germline, CDR1 is SGHAT and CDR2 FQNNGV.

V and J are TRBV10-3 and TRBJ1-5; 7 bases align to TRBD1. The germline V gene has CDR1 ENHRY and CDR2 SYGVKD. Trimming took 6 bases from V and 7 from J; bases not matched to a gene: 6. The CDR3 has 13 residues. Here the CDR3 DNA reads TGTGCCATCAGGGGAGACAGGGACCAGCCCCAGCATTTT. It translates to CAIRGDRDQPQHF.

This clone was observed a few times. V and J are TRBV5-1 and TRBJ2-1, with 8 bases that match TRBD2. The germline CDR1 and CDR2 sequences are SGHRS and YFSETQ. V lost 4 bases, J lost 7 bases, and 10 bases stayed unmatched. The CDR3 length is 15 residues. The CDR3 DNA reads TGCGCCAGCAGCCCGCCCCTTAGCGGGAATAATGAGCAGTTCTTC. This translates into CASSPPLSGNNEQFF.

The rearrangement links TRBV5-1 to TRBJ1-4; 10 bases map to TRBD1. There are 18 residues in the CDR3. The V gene end was trimmed by 0 bases and the J gene end by 7 bases; junction bases not matched to a gene: 12. Germline assignment: CDR1 SGHRS and CDR2 YFSETQ. The CDR3 here is CASSLDGTGATIFEKLFF. CDR3 coding DNA: TGCGCCAGCAGCTTGGATGGGACAGGGGCAACGATCTTTGAAAAACTGTTTTTT. The whole variable domain, filled in from reference TRBV5-1 and TRBJ1-4, reads KAGVTQTPRYLIKTRGQQVTLSCSPISGHRSVSWYQQTPGQGLQFLFEYFSETQRNKGNFPGRFSGRQFSNSRSEMNVSTLELGDSALYLCASSLDGTGATIFEKLFFGSGTQLSVL.

The chain uses TRBV4-1 and TRBJ2-6, with TRBD1 matching over 7 bases. The V segment lost 1 base and the J segment 0 bases; nucleotides outside the gene matches: 3. Germline V CDR1 and CDR2: MGHRA, YSYEKL. This CDR3 has 17 amino acids. The CDR3: CASSQVSGGSGANVLTF. DNA of the CDR3: TGCGCCAGCAGCCAAGTCTCAGGGGGCTCTGGGGCCAACGTCCTGACTTTC.

The rearrangement links TRBV2 to TRBJ2-1; D is ambiguous. The V and J ends lost 6 bases and 2 bases respectively, with 8 bases between them. CDR3 length: 13 amino acids. Germline CDR1 reads SNHLY; CDR2 reads FYNNEI. The CDR3, as DNA: TGTGCCAGCAGCCCCAACACCTACAATGAGCAGTTCTTC. Amino acid sequence: CASSPNTYNEQFF.

In its sample, this clone was seen a few times. The junction and the germline gene differ at one end; a read error may be behind it. The rearrangement joins TRBV4-2 to TRBJ1-2, with a tentative D call TRBD1 (6 bases). CDR3 length: 15 residues. CDR1 LGHNA and CDR2 YNFKEQ come from the germline V gene. CDR3 in DNA: TGTGCCAGCAGCCAAGAGGCAGGGGCTAGATATGGCTACCCCTTC. Protein: CASSQEAGARYGYPF.

The chain carries TRBV4-1 and TRBJ2-1; D is unresolved. The germline CDR1 and CDR2 sequences are MGHRA and YSYEKL. The length of the CDR3 is 11 residues. The germline V and J ends were trimmed by 6 bases and 3 bases, with 3 bases remaining between them. CDR3 nucleotide sequence: TGCGCCAGCAGTTACTACAATGAGCAGTTCTTC. It is translated as CASSYYNEQFF.

CDR3 nucleotides: TGTGCCAGCAGCTTAGTGGCAAGGCGGGCCACAGATACGCAGTATTTT. This encodes CASSLVARRATDTQYF. The V call is TRBV11-2, the J call TRBJ2-3, with D tentatively TRBD2 (5 bases). This CDR3 spans 16 amino acids. Between the trimmed V and J ends, which lost 1 base and 2 bases, there was a span of 13 bases. Germline V gives CDR1 SGHAT, CDR2 FQNNGV.

In its sample, this clone was seen a few times. The chain links TRBV28 to TRBJ1-1, with D perhaps matching TRBD1 (6 bases). V was cut by 6 bases and J by 0 bases, with 11 bases left in between. CDR1 is MDHEN and CDR2 is SYDVKM in the germline V gene. This CDR3 spans 14 amino acids. DNA of the CDR3: TGTGCCAGCAGGCGGGGGCCGATGAACACTGAAGCTTTCTTT. Residues: CASRRGPMNTEAFF.

The rearrangement joins TRBV9 to TRBJ2-1, with D possibly matching TRBD1 (6 bases). The germline CDR1 and CDR2 sequences are SGDLS and YYNGEE. This CDR3 contains 15 residues. Trimming cost V 0 bases and J 7 bases, with 14 bases left between them. The CDR3 coding sequence is TGTGCCAGCAGCGTAGTCGGACAGCCGAAGAATGAGCAGTTCTTC. The encoded protein is CASSVVGQPKNEQFF. Full variable domain (missing parts from reference TRBV9 and TRBJ2-1): DSGVTQTPKHLITATGQRVTLRCSPRSGDLSVYWYQQSLDQGLQFLIQYYNGEERAKGNILERFSAQQFPDLHSELNLSSLELGDSALYFCASSVVGQPKNEQFFGPGTRLTVL.

Concerning this clone itself: At one boundary the junction diverges from the germline segment, which might be a read error. The sample carries other DNA sequences with the same CDR3. J is TRBJ2-7 and V is TRBV11-2; D is perhaps TRBD1 (6 bases). The germline V gene has CDR1 SGHAT and CDR2 FQNNGV. There are 12 residues in the CDR3. For the CDR3, the DNA is TGCGCCAGCAGCTTAGGACAGTACGAGCAGTACTTC. This gives the protein CASSLGQYEQYF.

CDR3 protein: CASRCTGGGSTGELFF. As DNA, the CDR3 is TGTGCCAGCAGGTGCACAGGGGGTGGAAGCACCGGGGAGCTGTTTTTT. V is TRBV11-3 and J is TRBJ2-2, with 8 bases identical to TRBD1. The CDR3 covers 16 residues. J was trimmed by 4 bases and V by 6 bases; bases with no gene match: 10. The V gene's germline CDR1 is SGHNT and CDR2 YENEEA.

This chain uses TRBV27 with TRBJ1-1, with no clear D. Trimming stripped 6 bases from V and 2 bases from J, with 13 bases between. The CDR3 covers 14 residues. Germline V gives CDR1 MNHEY, CDR2 SMNVEV (reference sequence). The chain's CDR3 is CASSRGRLNTEAFF. The CDR3 region has the DNA TGTGCCAGCAGCCGAGGCCGCCTTAACACTGAAGCTTTCTTT.

V and J are TRBV13 and TRBJ2-6, with D perhaps matching TRBD2 (5 bases). The CDR3 consists of 17 residues. Per germline, CDR1 PRHDT and CDR2 FYEKMQ (reference sequence). The V end lost 0 bases, the J end lost 0 bases, and 9 bases lay between the germline ends. In nucleotides, the CDR3 is TGTGCCAGCAGCTTAGGGCAGGCGGGCTCTGGGGCCAACGTCCTGACTTTC. Protein product: CASSLGQAGSGANVLTF.

The chain is built from TRBV5-1 and TRBJ2-5; 10 positions match TRBD2. CDR1 is SGHRS and CDR2 is YFSETQ in the germline V gene. The CDR3 is 15 residues long. J lost 5 bases, V lost 4 bases, and 8 bases had no gene match. CDR3 coding DNA: TGCGCCAGCAGCGTAATAGCGGGGGGCCGGGAGACCCAGTACTTC. As protein: CASSVIAGGRETQYF. Looking up the rest from reference TRBV5-1 and TRBJ2-5 gives the full variable domain: KAGVTQTPRYLIKTRGQQVTLSCSPISGHRSVSWYQQTPGQGLQFLFEYFSETQRNKGNFPGRFSGRQFSNSRSEMNVSTLELGDSALYLCASSVIAGGRETQYFGPGTRLLVL.

J is TRBJ2-5 and V is TRBV5-6, with D maybe TRBD1 (5 bases). Gene TRBJ2-7 matches the end of the DNA better, so the J call may be wrong. This CDR3 contains 15 residues. Germline lookup yields CDR1 SGHDT and CDR2 YYEEEE. CDR3 coding DNA: TGTGCCAGCAGCTTGGGGCGCAGGGTCGGCTACGAGCAGTACTTC. Encoded protein: CASSLGRRVGYEQYF.